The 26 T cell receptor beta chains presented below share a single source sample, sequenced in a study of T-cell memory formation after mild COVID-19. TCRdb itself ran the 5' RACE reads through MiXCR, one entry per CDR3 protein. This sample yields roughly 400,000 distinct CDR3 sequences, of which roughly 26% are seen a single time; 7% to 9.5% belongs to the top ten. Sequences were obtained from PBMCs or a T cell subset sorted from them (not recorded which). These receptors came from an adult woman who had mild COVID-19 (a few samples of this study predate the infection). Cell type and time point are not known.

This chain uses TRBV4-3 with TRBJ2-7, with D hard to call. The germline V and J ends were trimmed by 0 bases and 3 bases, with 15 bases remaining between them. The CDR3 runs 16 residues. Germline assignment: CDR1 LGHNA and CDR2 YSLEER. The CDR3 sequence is CASSQEPHDAGYEQYF. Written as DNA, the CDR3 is TGCGCCAGCAGCCAAGAGCCCCACGACGCTGGCTACGAGCAGTACTTC.

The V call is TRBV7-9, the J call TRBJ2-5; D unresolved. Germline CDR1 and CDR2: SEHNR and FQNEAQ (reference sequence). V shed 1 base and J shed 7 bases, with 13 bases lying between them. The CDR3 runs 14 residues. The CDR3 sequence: CASSLGFLAGTQYF. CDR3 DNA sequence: TGTGCCAGCAGCTTAGGATTTCTGGCTGGGACCCAGTACTTC.

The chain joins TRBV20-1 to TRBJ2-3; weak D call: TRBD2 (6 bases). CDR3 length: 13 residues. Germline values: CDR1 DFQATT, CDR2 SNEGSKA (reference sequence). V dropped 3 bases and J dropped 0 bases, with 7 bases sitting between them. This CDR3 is CSASGTSTDTQYF. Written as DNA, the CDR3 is TGCAGTGCTAGCGGGACTAGCACAGATACGCAGTATTTT.

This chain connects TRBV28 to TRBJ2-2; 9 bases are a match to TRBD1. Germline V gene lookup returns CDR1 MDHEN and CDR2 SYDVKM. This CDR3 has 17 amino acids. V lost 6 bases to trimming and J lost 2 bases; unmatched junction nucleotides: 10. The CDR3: CASSLIQGAVNTGELFF. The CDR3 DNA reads TGTGCCAGCAGCCTCATACAGGGGGCTGTTAACACCGGGGAGCTGTTTTTT.

This CDR3 reads CASSLETGEMEQYF. The CDR3 DNA reads as TGCGCCAGCAGCCTCGAGACAGGGGAGATGGAGCAGTACTTC. This chain links TRBV4-1 with TRBJ2-7; TRBD1 matches at 8 bases. CDR3 length equals 14 residues. In germline, CDR1 is MGHRA, CDR2 YSYEKL. Trimming took 4 bases from V and 7 from J; bases not matched to a gene: 9.

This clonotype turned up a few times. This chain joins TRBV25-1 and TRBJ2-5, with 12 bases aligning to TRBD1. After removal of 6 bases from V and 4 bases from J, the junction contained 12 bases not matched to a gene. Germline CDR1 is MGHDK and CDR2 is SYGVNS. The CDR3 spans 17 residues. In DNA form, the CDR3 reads TGTGCCAGCAGCCCCGGGACAGGGGGCGCGGGGGGAGAGACCCAGTACTTC. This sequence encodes CASSPGTGGAGGETQYF. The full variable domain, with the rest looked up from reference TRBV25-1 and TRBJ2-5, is EADIYQTPRYLVIGTGKKITLECSQTMGHDKMYWYQQDPGMELHLIHYSYGVNSTEKGDLSSESTVSRIRTEHFPLTLESARPSHTSQYLCASSPGTGGAGGETQYFGPGTRLLVL.

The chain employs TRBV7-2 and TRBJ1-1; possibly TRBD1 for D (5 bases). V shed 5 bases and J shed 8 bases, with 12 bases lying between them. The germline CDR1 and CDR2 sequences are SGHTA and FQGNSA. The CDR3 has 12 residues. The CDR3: CASSPNRDEAFF. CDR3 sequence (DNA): TGTGCCAGCAGCCCTAACCGGGACGAAGCTTTCTTT.

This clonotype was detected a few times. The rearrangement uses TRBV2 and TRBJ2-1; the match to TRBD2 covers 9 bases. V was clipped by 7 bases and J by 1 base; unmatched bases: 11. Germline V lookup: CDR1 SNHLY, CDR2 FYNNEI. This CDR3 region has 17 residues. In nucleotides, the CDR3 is TGTGCCAGCACGCTACCCGATAGCGGGAGTTCCTACAATGAGCAGTTCTTC. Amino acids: CASTLPDSGSSYNEQFF.

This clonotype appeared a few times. The CDR3 DNA is TGTGCCAGCAGCTTGGTCGGACAGGGGGGGTTCTACGAGCAGTACTTC. It codes for CASSLVGQGGFYEQYF. The genes are TRBV11-2 and TRBJ2-7, with 10 bases fitting TRBD1. The CDR3 consists of 16 residues. CDR1 and CDR2 from the germline V gene are SGHAT and FQNNGV. The V gene end was trimmed by 3 bases and the J gene end by 3 bases; junction bases not matched to a gene: 8.

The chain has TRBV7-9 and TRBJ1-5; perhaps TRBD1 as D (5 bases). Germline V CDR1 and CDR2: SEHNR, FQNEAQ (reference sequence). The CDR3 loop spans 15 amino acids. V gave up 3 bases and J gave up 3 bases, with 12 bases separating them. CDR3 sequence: CASSLDGTPNQPQHF. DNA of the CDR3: TGTGCCAGCAGCTTGGACGGGACGCCCAATCAGCCCCAGCATTTT.

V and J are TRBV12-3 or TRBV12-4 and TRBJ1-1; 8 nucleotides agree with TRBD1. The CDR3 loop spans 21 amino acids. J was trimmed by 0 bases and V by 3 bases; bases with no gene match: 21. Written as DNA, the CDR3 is TGTGCCAGCAGTTTTTCCCTTTTTAACAGGGGGAATCGCGAAATGAACACTGAAGCTTTCTTT. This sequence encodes CASSFSLFNRGNREMNTEAFF.

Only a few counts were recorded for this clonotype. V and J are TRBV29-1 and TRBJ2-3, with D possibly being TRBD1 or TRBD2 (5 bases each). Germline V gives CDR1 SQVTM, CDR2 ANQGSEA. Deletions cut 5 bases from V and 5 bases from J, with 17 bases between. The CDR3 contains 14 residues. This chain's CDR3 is CSVPWGSLLDTQYF. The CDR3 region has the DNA TGCAGCGTTCCTTGGGGGTCCTTATTAGATACGCAGTATTTT.

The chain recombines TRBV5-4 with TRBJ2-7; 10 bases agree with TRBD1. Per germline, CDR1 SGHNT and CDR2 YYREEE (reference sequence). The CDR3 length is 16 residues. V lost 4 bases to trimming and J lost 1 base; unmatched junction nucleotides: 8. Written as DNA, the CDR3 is TGTGCCAGCAGCCTGACGGGACAGGGGTTATCCTACGAGCAGTACTTC. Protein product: CASSLTGQGLSYEQYF.

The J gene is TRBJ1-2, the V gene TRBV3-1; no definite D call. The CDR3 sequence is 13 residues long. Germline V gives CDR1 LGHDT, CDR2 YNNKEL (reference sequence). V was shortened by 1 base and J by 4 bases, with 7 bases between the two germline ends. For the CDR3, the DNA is TGTGCCAGCAGCCAAGGACGGGCCTATGGCTACACCTTC. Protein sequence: CASSQGRAYGYTF.

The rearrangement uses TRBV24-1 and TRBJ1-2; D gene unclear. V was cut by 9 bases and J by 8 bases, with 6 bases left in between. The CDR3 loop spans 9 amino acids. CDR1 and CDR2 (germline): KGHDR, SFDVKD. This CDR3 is CATPLGYTF. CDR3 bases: TGTGCCACCCCCCTGGGCTACACCTTC.

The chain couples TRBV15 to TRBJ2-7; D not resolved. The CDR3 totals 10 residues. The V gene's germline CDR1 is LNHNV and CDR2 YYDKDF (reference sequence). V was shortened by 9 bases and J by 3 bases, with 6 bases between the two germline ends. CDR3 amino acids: CATGLYEQYF. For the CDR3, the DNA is TGTGCCACAGGTCTCTACGAGCAGTACTTC.

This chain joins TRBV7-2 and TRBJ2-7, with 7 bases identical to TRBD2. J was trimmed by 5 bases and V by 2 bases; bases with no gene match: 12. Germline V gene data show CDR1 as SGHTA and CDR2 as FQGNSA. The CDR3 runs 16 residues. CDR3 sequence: CASSLQSGGSFDEQYF. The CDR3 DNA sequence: TGTGCCAGCAGCTTACAGTCGGGCGGGAGCTTCGACGAGCAGTACTTC.

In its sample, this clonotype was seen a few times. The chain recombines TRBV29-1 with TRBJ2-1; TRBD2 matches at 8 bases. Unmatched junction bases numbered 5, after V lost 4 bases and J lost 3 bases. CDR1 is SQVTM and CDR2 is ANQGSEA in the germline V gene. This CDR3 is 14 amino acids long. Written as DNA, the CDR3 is TGCAGCGTTGCCGGGAGGGTTCTCTACAATGAGCAGTTCTTC. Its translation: CSVAGRVLYNEQFF.

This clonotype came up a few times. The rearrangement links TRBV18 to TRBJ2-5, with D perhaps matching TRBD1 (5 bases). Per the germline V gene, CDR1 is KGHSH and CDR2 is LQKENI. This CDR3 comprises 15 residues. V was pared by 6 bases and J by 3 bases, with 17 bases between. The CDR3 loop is CASSPSPDREETQYF. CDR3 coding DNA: TGTGCCAGCTCGCCCAGCCCAGACAGAGAAGAGACCCAGTACTTC.

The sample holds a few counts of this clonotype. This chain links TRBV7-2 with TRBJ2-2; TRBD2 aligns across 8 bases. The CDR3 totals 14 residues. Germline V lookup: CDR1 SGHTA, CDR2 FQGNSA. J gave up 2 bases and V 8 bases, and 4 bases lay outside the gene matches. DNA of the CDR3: TGTGCCAGCCGGGAGGGCGGTAACACCGGGGAGCTGTTTTTT. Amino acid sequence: CASREGGNTGELFF.

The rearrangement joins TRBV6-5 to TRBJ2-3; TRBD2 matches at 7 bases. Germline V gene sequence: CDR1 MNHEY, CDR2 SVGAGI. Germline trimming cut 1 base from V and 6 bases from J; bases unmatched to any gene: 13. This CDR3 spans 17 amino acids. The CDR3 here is CASSYLVAAGVADTQYF. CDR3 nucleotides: TGTGCCAGCAGTTACTTGGTTGCGGCGGGAGTGGCTGATACGCAGTATTTT.

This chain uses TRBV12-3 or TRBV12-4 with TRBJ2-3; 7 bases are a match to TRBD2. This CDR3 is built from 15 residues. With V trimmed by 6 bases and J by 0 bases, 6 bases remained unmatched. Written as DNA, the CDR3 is TGTGCCAGCAGCAGACTAGCCACTAGCACAGATACGCAGTATTTT. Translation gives CASSRLATSTDTQYF.

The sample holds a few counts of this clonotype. CDR3 sequence (DNA): TGTGCCAGCAGTGAGTCAGGGCGCGGCACTGAAGCTTTCTTT. Its translation is CASSESGRGTEAFF. The chain has TRBV6-1 and TRBJ1-1; TRBD1 might be the D (5 bases). Germline V lookup: CDR1 MNHNS, CDR2 SASEGT. The CDR3 has 14 amino acids. The germline V and J ends were trimmed by 3 bases and 4 bases, with 12 bases remaining between them.

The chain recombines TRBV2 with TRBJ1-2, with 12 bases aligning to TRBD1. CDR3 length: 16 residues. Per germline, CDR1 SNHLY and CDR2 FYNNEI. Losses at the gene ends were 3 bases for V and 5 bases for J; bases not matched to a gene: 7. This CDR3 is CASSDGTGGKVYGYTF. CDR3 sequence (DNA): TGTGCCAGCAGTGACGGGACAGGGGGCAAAGTTTATGGCTACACCTTC.

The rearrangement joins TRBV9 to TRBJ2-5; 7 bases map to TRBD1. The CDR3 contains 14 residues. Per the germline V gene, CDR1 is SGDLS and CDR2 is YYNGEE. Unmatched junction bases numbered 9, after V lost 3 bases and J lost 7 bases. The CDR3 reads CASSDRQGPGTQYF. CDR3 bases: TGTGCCAGCAGCGATCGACAGGGACCCGGGACCCAGTACTTC.

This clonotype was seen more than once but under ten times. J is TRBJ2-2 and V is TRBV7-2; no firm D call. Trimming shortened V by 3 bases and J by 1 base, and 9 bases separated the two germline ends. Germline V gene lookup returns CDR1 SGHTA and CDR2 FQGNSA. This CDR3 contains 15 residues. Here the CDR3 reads CASSFDPGNTGELFF. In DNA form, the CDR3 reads TGTGCCAGCAGCTTCGACCCCGGGAACACCGGGGAGCTGTTTTTT.